This T cell receptor beta chain was identified in a study of human T cells and chemical hapten exposure. Study in general: Sensitization applied 2% DPC to roughly 2 cm by roughly 2 cm of upper inner arm skin.

The time point is: patch test 1, 2 weeks after DPC sensitization. Described treatment: therapeutic diphenylcyclopropenone sensitization with weekly scalp DPC. MiXCR was run by TCRdb on the RACE reads, yielding one entry per CDR3 protein. Of roughly 100,000 distinct CDR3 sequences in the sample, 11% were seen once. Germline V gene lookup returns CDR1 KGHSH and CDR2 LQKENI. V was clipped by 4 bases and J by 4 bases, with 20 bases between them. The CDR3 is 16 amino acids. Sequenced material: whole blood, taken in connection with sensitization to the hapten diphenylcyclopropenone (DPC). The chain carries TRBV18 and TRBJ2-7, with D possibly being TRBD1 (7 bases). This sequence originates from a woman in her thirties or forties with alopecia areata. Some clones in this sample may be carry-over from other donors' samples. CDR3 region: CASSRRDSPKLYEQYF. CDR3 DNA: TGTGCCAGCTCACGGCGGGACAGTCCAAAACTATACGAGCAGTACTTC.